Below are 29 T cell receptor beta chains sequenced from a single sample in a study of T cells after yellow fever vaccination. TCRdb ran MiXCR on the 5' RACE reads and lists one entry per CDR3 protein. The sample lists under 400,000 distinct CDR3 sequences, roughly an eighth occurring once. The sequences come from CD4+ T cells sorted from PBMCs, collected 15 days after the yellow fever booster vaccination. Receptors were obtained from a man between 18 and 35 years old who received the YFV17D yellow fever vaccine.

This clonotype has just a few counts. V gene TRBV5-1 combines with J gene TRBJ2-4; TRBD2 might be the D (5 bases). V was cut by 2 bases and J by 2 bases, with 8 bases left in between. The CDR3 runs to 14 residues. Germline V gene sequence: CDR1 SGHRS, CDR2 YFSETQ. This CDR3 reads CASSFRGSKNIQYF. In DNA form, the CDR3 reads TGCGCCAGCAGCTTTCGAGGGTCCAAAAACATTCAGTACTTC. The full variable domain, rest sourced from reference TRBV5-1 and TRBJ2-4, is KAGVTQTPRYLIKTRGQQVTLSCSPISGHRSVSWYQQTPGQGLQFLFEYFSETQRNKGNFPGRFSGRQFSNSRSEMNVSTLELGDSALYLCASSFRGSKNIQYFGAGTRLSVL.

The chain recombines TRBV7-2 with TRBJ2-7, with TRBD2 identical over 15 bases. With V trimmed by 5 bases and J by 2 bases, 4 bases remained unmatched. The CDR3 length is 16 residues. Germline CDR1 is SGHTA and CDR2 is FQGNSA. CDR3 in DNA: TGTGCCAGCAGCCCACGGACTAGCGGGGGGGCCTACGAGCAGTACTTC. It codes for CASSPRTSGGAYEQYF.

This clonotype was found many times. V usage is TRBV10-3 and J usage is TRBJ2-2; 8 bases map to TRBD1. Germline V gene lookup returns CDR1 ENHRY and CDR2 SYGVKD. The CDR3 covers 14 residues. The ends lost 4 bases at V and 2 bases at J; junction bases unmatched: 0. The CDR3 sequence: CAISAGGNTGELFF. The CDR3 nucleotides are TGTGCCATCAGTGCAGGGGGCAACACCGGGGAGCTGTTTTTT.

Only a few counts were recorded for this clonotype. The rearrangement uses TRBV5-1 and TRBJ1-4; D might be TRBD1 (6 bases). Germline lookup yields CDR1 SGHRS and CDR2 YFSETQ. The CDR3 is made up of 13 amino acids. Between the trimmed V and J ends, which lost 5 bases and 8 bases, there was a span of 13 bases. CDR3 loop: CASRETGLEKLFF. The CDR3 DNA follows: TGCGCCAGCAGGGAGACAGGTTTGGAAAAACTGTTTTTT.

This sequence joins TRBV7-9 and TRBJ1-6; TRBD1 matches at 9 bases. V lost 10 bases to trimming and J lost 4 bases; unmatched junction nucleotides: 8. In germline, CDR1 is SEHNR, CDR2 FQNEAQ (reference sequence). The CDR3 sequence is 15 residues long. The CDR3 is CAIGSGTGYNSPLHF. The CDR3, as DNA: TGTGCCATCGGATCCGGGACAGGGTATAATTCACCCCTCCACTTT.

A few counts support this clonotype. The V and J genes are TRBV19 and TRBJ1-6; TRBD1 aligns across 8 bases. CDR1 LNHDA and CDR2 SQIVND come from the germline V gene (reference sequence). The V and J ends lost 5 bases and 0 bases, in that order; junction bases with no gene match: 6. The CDR3 has 17 residues. This CDR3 is CASSLRDRSSYNSPLHF. The CDR3 nucleotides are TGTGCCAGTAGTCTCCGGGACAGGAGCTCCTATAATTCACCCCTCCACTTT.

In its sample, this clonotype was seen a few times. V gene TRBV9 combines with J gene TRBJ2-3; 7 bases match TRBD2. Trimming cost V 0 bases and J 2 bases; bases outside gene matches: 3. Germline CDR1 SGDLS, CDR2 YYNGEE. The CDR3 covers 15 residues. The CDR3 loop is CASSVGAGFTDTQYF. The CDR3 region has the DNA TGTGCCAGCAGCGTAGGAGCGGGGTTCACAGATACGCAGTATTTT. Based on the CDR3 plus reference TRBV9 and TRBJ2-3, the full variable domain is DSGVTQTPKHLITATGQRVTLRCSPRSGDLSVYWYQQSLDQGLQFLIQYYNGEERAKGNILERFSAQQFPDLHSELNLSSLELGDSALYFCASSVGAGFTDTQYFGPGTRLTVL.

The V gene is TRBV7-2, the J gene TRBJ2-5; 11 bases line up with TRBD2. With 6 bases clipped from V and 5 bases from J, the junction kept 2 bases outside the gene matches. The germline CDR1 and CDR2 sequences are SGHTA and FQGNSA. The CDR3 extends over 13 amino acids. CDR3 coding DNA: TGTGCCAGCAGGATAGCGGGGGGGGAGACCCAGTACTTC. Translation: CASRIAGGETQYF.

In its sample, this clonotype was seen a few times. The genes are TRBV5-1 and TRBJ2-7, with TRBD1 matching 8 bases. V shed 1 base, J shed 1 base, and the junction held 7 bases outside the gene matches. Per germline, CDR1 SGHRS and CDR2 YFSETQ. The CDR3 is 16 residues long. The CDR3 nucleotides read TGCGCCAGCAGCTTGACCGGACAGGGTATTTCCTACGAGCAGTACTTC. It codes for CASSLTGQGISYEQYF.

In DNA, the CDR3 is TGTGCCAGTAGAAATCTCGGGACAGGGAGGAATGGCTACACCTTC. Its translation: CASRNLGTGRNGYTF. The chain employs TRBV19 and TRBJ1-2; 9 bases fit TRBD1. Germline V gene sequence: CDR1 LNHDA, CDR2 SQIVND (reference sequence). The CDR3 loop spans 15 amino acids. After removal of 6 bases from V and 6 bases from J, the junction contained 11 bases not matched to a gene.

This clonotype was seen at least ten times. The chain links TRBV7-2 to TRBJ1-5; D is ambiguous. Per germline, CDR1 SGHTA and CDR2 FQGNSA. The CDR3 runs 14 residues. Trimming left V 5 bases short and J 0 bases short, with 8 bases between. CDR3 residues: CASSLHYSNQPQHF. The CDR3 nucleotides read TGTGCCAGCAGCCTGCACTATAGCAATCAGCCCCAGCATTTT.

This clonotype was seen a handful of times. This rearrangement joins TRBV1 to TRBJ2-5; the DNA was not used to check the table's D call, TRBD2. TRBV1 is marked as a pseudogene. The CDR3 has 15 amino acids. The CDR3: CTSSSRTSVRETQYF. CDR3 bases: TGCACCAGCAGTTCCAGGACTAGTGTACGAGAGACCCAGTACTTC.

This clonotype was counted a few times. CDR3 residues: CASSPRRGRTEAFF. In DNA, the CDR3 is TGTGCCAGCAGCCCCAGGAGGGGACGGACTGAAGCTTTCTTT. V gene TRBV12-3 or TRBV12-4 combines with J gene TRBJ1-1; TRBD1 is a possible D gene (5 bases). The CDR3 loop spans 14 amino acids. Trimming took off 6 bases at V and 5 bases at J, with 16 bases between the two ends.

The gene calls are TRBV6-5 and TRBJ2-2; 9 bases agree with TRBD2. After removal of 2 bases from V and 8 bases from J, the junction contained 3 bases not matched to a gene. CDR1 MNHEY and CDR2 SVGAGI come from the germline V gene. CDR3 length equals 14 residues. The CDR3 protein is CASSYRAGGGELFF. CDR3 bases: TGTGCCAGCAGTTACCGAGCGGGGGGAGGGGAGCTGTTTTTT.

This clonotype was seen a handful of times. V and J are TRBV12-3 or TRBV12-4 and TRBJ1-1, with 7 bases that match TRBD1. The CDR3 extends over 15 amino acids. Trimming removed 5 bases from V and 0 bases from J; junction bases left unmatched: 6. In nucleotides, the CDR3 is TGTGCCAGCAGTCTCTGGACAGGCATGAACACTGAAGCTTTCTTT. Translating it yields CASSLWTGMNTEAFF.

J is TRBJ2-5 and V is TRBV4-3; D is ambiguous. The CDR3 covers 13 residues. Germline CDR1 reads LGHNA; CDR2 reads YSLEER. V lost 4 bases and J 5 bases, leaving 11 bases between the germline ends. CDR3: CASSRKLLETQYF. CDR3 sequence (DNA): TGCGCCAGCAGCCGTAAATTACTTGAGACCCAGTACTTC.

The chain is built from TRBV5-1 and TRBJ1-1; TRBD1 aligns across 8 bases. The V and J ends lost 4 bases and 12 bases, in that order; junction bases with no gene match: 8. This CDR3 is 12 amino acids long. Germline V CDR1 and CDR2: SGHRS, YFSETQ. CDR3 sequence (DNA): TGCGCCAGCAGCGCGGGGACAGGACCCACTTTCTTT. This gives the protein CASSAGTGPTFF.

This clonotype turned up a few times. CDR3 DNA sequence: TGTGCCAGCTCACCGGGCCAATGGCACACTGAAGCTTTCTTT. Translation gives CASSPGQWHTEAFF. The V and J genes are TRBV18 and TRBJ1-1; no reliable D call. From germline, CDR1 is KGHSH and CDR2 LQKENI. The CDR3 runs to 14 residues. V was clipped by 3 bases and J by 3 bases, with 11 bases between them.

The chain joins TRBV18 to TRBJ1-1, with 7 bases identical to TRBD1. V lost 1 base to trimming and J lost 1 base; unmatched junction nucleotides: 3. The V gene's germline CDR1 is KGHSH and CDR2 LQKENI. The CDR3 contains 15 residues. In DNA, the CDR3 is TGTGCCAGCTCACCACGAACAGGGGAGAACACTGAAGCTTTCTTT. It specifies CASSPRTGENTEAFF. Supplemented by reference TRBV18 and TRBJ1-1, the full variable domain reads NAGVMQNPRHLVRRRGQEARLRCSPMKGHSHVYWYRQLPEEGLKFMVYLQKENIIDESGMPKERFSAEFPKEGPSILRIQQVVRGDSAAYFCASSPRTGENTEAFFGQGTRLTVV.

This clonotype occurred many times. V usage is TRBV6-5 and J usage is TRBJ1-2; tentatively, D is TRBD1 (5 bases). The ends were cut back, 5 bases at V and 1 base at J, with 8 bases in the middle. Germline values: CDR1 MNHEY, CDR2 SVGAGI. This CDR3 region has 13 residues. CDR3 protein: CASSPTDNYGYTF. DNA for the CDR3: TGTGCCAGCAGTCCGACAGATAACTATGGCTACACCTTC.

V usage is TRBV11-3 and J usage is TRBJ2-2; no clear D. CDR3 length equals 16 residues. Germline CDR1 SGHNT, CDR2 YENEEA. Trimming left V 2 bases short and J 0 bases short, with 10 bases between. In DNA form, the CDR3 reads TGTGCCAGCAGCTTACTTCCGTTCGCGAACACCGGGGAGCTGTTTTTT. Amino acids: CASSLLPFANTGELFF.

This clonotype was seen ten or more times. The chain has TRBV5-1 and TRBJ2-1; D uncertain. Trimming removed 4 bases at V and 0 bases at J, with 8 bases between. In germline, CDR1 is SGHRS, CDR2 YFSETQ. The CDR3 consists of 14 residues. CDR3 protein: CASSGTSSYNEQFF. The CDR3 DNA is TGCGCCAGCAGCGGAACGAGCTCCTACAATGAGCAGTTCTTC. Full variable domain (missing parts from reference TRBV5-1 and TRBJ2-1): KAGVTQTPRYLIKTRGQQVTLSCSPISGHRSVSWYQQTPGQGLQFLFEYFSETQRNKGNFPGRFSGRQFSNSRSEMNVSTLELGDSALYLCASSGTSSYNEQFFGPGTRLTVL.

This clonotype was observed a few times. The V and J genes are TRBV3-1 and TRBJ2-6, with D unclear. This CDR3 is built from 15 residues. Trimming shortened V by 4 bases and J by 0 bases, and 7 bases separated the two germline ends. CDR1 and CDR2 from the germline V gene are LGHDT and YNNKEL (reference sequence). CDR3 nucleotides: TGTGCCAGCAGCCCCTCGGGCTCTGGGGCCAACGTCCTGACTTTC. This translates into CASSPSGSGANVLTF. Based on the CDR3 plus reference TRBV3-1 and TRBJ2-6, the full variable domain is DTAVSQTPKYLVTQMGNDKSIKCEQNLGHDTMYWYKQDSKKFLKIMFSYNNKELIINETVPNRFSPKSPDKAHLNLHINSLELGDSAVYFCASSPSGSGANVLTFGAGSRLTVL.

This chain uses TRBV7-2 with TRBJ2-3; 11 positions agree with TRBD2. V shed 4 bases and J 0 bases; nucleotides not matched to a gene: 18. This CDR3 has 21 residues. Germline V CDR1 and CDR2: SGHTA, FQGNSA. CDR3 sequence: CASSSPGLADLTETSTDTQYF. The CDR3, as DNA: TGTGCCAGCAGCTCGCCGGGACTAGCGGACCTAACGGAAACTAGCACAGATACGCAGTATTTT.

The sample holds a few counts of this clonotype. The chain couples TRBV7-9 to TRBJ2-7; TRBD2 aligns across 11 bases. J gave up 2 bases and V 7 bases, and 10 bases lay outside the gene matches. The CDR3 runs 16 residues. Germline CDR1 and CDR2: SEHNR and FQNEAQ (reference sequence). The CDR3 spells CASTFSGTSGTYEQYV. In DNA form, the CDR3 reads TGTGCCAGCACCTTTTCCGGGACTAGCGGTACCTACGAGCAGTACGTC.

The chain employs TRBV3-1 and TRBJ2-5; D unresolved. This CDR3 has 16 residues. The V gene lost 3 bases and the J gene lost 5 bases, with 19 bases spanning the gap. Per germline, CDR1 LGHDT and CDR2 YNNKEL (reference sequence). CDR3 in amino acids: CASSQALPQTRETQYF. The CDR3 region has the DNA TGTGCCAGCAGCCAGGCCCTGCCACAAACGAGGGAGACCCAGTACTTC.

This clonotype was recorded a few times. The CDR3 DNA sequence: TGTGCCAGCAGCAAGGGACAGGGGTTGATTCCGAACAATGAGCAGTTCTTC. It yields the protein CASSKGQGLIPNNEQFF. This chain joins TRBV21-1 and TRBJ2-1; the table calls TRBD1, which could not be checked here. TRBV21-1 is shown as a pseudogene. The CDR3 length is 17 residues.

This clonotype was counted between two and nine times. The genes are TRBV7-3 and TRBJ2-3, with unresolved D. Per germline, CDR1 SGHTA and CDR2 FQGTGA. With 5 bases removed from V and 8 bases from J, the gap between germline ends came to 17 bases. The CDR3 loop spans 14 amino acids. The CDR3 reads CASSPRVQAGTQYF. The CDR3 DNA is TGTGCCAGCAGCCCTAGGGTCCAGGCTGGTACGCAGTATTTT.

This clonotype was counted ten times or more. The chain carries TRBV12-3 or TRBV12-4 and TRBJ2-5; a weak D match, TRBD1 (6 bases). The ends were cut back, 3 bases at V and 4 bases at J, with 12 bases in the middle. The CDR3 runs to 14 residues. CDR3 residues: CASSFMGAGETQYF. CDR3 nucleotide sequence: TGTGCCAGCAGTTTCATGGGGGCGGGAGAGACCCAGTACTTC.